This is a list of T cell receptor beta chains from one sample in a study of T cell changes during pregnancy in multiple sclerosis. Clones were read by immunoSEQ multiplex PCR, and TCRdb kept only the in-frame ones, dropping some. This sample carries 45,000 to 55,000 clones, approximately 92% of them seen once, and the ten largest clones take 0.99%. The sample consisted of peripheral blood, taken after pregnancy. All receptors come from a female donor with multiple sclerosis, enrolled in a pregnancy study. The CDR3 runs from the conserved cysteine through the conserved F or W. The D gene is left open where the match is weak. Clone size is stated in some rows and not others, as once, few, many or a class when expanded.

CDR3 DNA: TGTGCCAGCTCGCCCGGACAGAGGTTTCAAGAGACCCAGTACTTC; CDR3 protein: CASSPGQRFQETQYF; clone size: .; V gene: TRBV18; D gene: .; J gene: TRBJ2-5
CDR3 DNA: TGTGCCAGCAGATTACGGGGGGAGGGTGGCTACACCTTC; CDR3 protein: CASRLRGEGGYTF; clone size: .; V gene: TRBV6-5; D gene: .; J gene: TRBJ1-2
CDR3 DNA: TGTGCCAGCAGTTACTCGTGGGGGGCTGGAAACACCATATATTTT; CDR3 protein: CASSYSWGAGNTIYF; clone size: .; V gene: TRBV6-5; D gene: .; J gene: TRBJ1-3
CDR3 DNA: TGTGCCAGCAGCGCGGCAGGGAGCAATCAGCCCCAGCATTTT; CDR3 protein: CASSAAGSNQPQHF; clone size: .; V gene: TRBV9; D gene: .; J gene: TRBJ1-5
CDR3 DNA: TGTGCCAGTAGGGGCAGCCGCACAGATACGCAGTATTTT; CDR3 protein: CASRGSRTDTQYF; clone size: once; V gene: TRBV19; D gene: .; J gene: TRBJ2-3
CDR3 DNA: TGTGCCAGCTCACCTGACAGGGGTAGAGATGCTTTCTTT; CDR3 protein: CASSPDRGRDAFF; clone size: few; V gene: TRBV18; D gene: TRBD1; J gene: TRBJ1-1
CDR3 DNA: TGTGCCAGCAGCCGGGGGGCTGCAACTAATGAAAAACTGTTTTTT; CDR3 protein: CASSRGAATNEKLFF; clone size: once; V gene: TRBV5-4; D gene: .; J gene: TRBJ1-4
CDR3 DNA: TGTGCCAGCAGCTTGATGGGACAGGGTTCCTCACCCCTCCACTTT; CDR3 protein: CASSLMGQGSSPLHF; clone size: .; V gene: TRBV5-4; D gene: TRBD1; J gene: TRBJ1-6
CDR3 DNA: TGTGCCAGCAGCTTTTCCCGTCGAGGTAGCACTGAAGCTTTCTTT; CDR3 protein: CASSFSRRGSTEAFF; clone size: .; V gene: TRBV11-1; D gene: .; J gene: TRBJ1-1
CDR3 DNA: TGTGCCAGCAGCGCCCGGACTGGGGTAGGGGAGCAGTTCTTC; CDR3 protein: CASSARTGVGEQFF; clone size: .; V gene: TRBV9; D gene: .; J gene: TRBJ2-1
CDR3 DNA: TGTGCCAGCAGCTTATCGAGGGGAGGAGGTGGGTTCTTC; CDR3 protein: CASSLSRGGGGFF; clone size: .; V gene: TRBV13; D gene: .; J gene: TRBJ2-1
CDR3 DNA: TGTGCCAGTAGTATAGTACTGAATCAGCCCCAGCATTTT; CDR3 protein: CASSIVLNQPQHF; clone size: .; V gene: TRBV19; D gene: .; J gene: TRBJ1-5
CDR3 DNA: TGCGCCAGCACGGACCCGGGACTAGCGTTCCAAGAGACCCAGTACTTC; CDR3 protein: CASTDPGLAFQETQYF; clone size: once; V gene: TRBV5-1; D gene: TRBD2; J gene: TRBJ2-5
CDR3 DNA: TGTGCCAGCAGTTCGACTGCGCACTCTGGAAACACCATATATTTT; CDR3 protein: CASSSTAHSGNTIYF; clone size: .; V gene: TRBV6-5; D gene: .; J gene: TRBJ1-3
CDR3 DNA: TGTGCCAGTAGTCCCAGGGGGAACTATGGCTACACCTTC; CDR3 protein: CASSPRGNYGYTF; clone size: .; V gene: TRBV19; D gene: TRBD1; J gene: TRBJ1-2
CDR3 DNA: TGTGCCAGCAGCTCCTACAGACAGGGGGGGAACTATGGCTACACCTTC; CDR3 protein: CASSSYRQGGNYGYTF; clone size: .; V gene: TRBV5-4; D gene: TRBD1; J gene: TRBJ1-2
CDR3 DNA: TGTGCCAGCAGCTTGCCCGGCTACAATGAGCAGTTCTTC; CDR3 protein: CASSLPGYNEQFF; clone size: .; V gene: TRBV5-6; D gene: .; J gene: TRBJ2-1
CDR3 DNA: TGTGCCAGCAGCGTAACTCGGTACACAGATACGCAGTATTTT; CDR3 protein: CASSVTRYTDTQYF; clone size: .; V gene: TRBV9; D gene: .; J gene: TRBJ2-3
CDR3 DNA: TGCGCCAGCAGCTCCTCCCCAGGGGACTATGGCTACACCTTC; CDR3 protein: CASSSSPGDYGYTF; clone size: .; V gene: TRBV5-1; D gene: .; J gene: TRBJ1-2
CDR3 DNA: TGTGCCAGCAGCGAGGACAGGGGTGAAAAACTGTTTTTT; CDR3 protein: CASSEDRGEKLFF; clone size: .; V gene: TRBV7-2; D gene: TRBD1; J gene: TRBJ1-4
CDR3 DNA: TGTGCCAGTCGTGGACAGGTGAGCAATCAGCCCCAGCATTTT; CDR3 protein: CASRGQVSNQPQHF; clone size: .; V gene: TRBV19; D gene: TRBD1; J gene: TRBJ1-5
CDR3 DNA: TGTGCCAGCAGCTCGACAGGGGGCTTGCGTGGCTACACCTTC; CDR3 protein: CASSSTGGLRGYTF; clone size: .; V gene: TRBV7-3; D gene: TRBD1; J gene: TRBJ1-2
CDR3 DNA: TGTGCCTGGGCAGCGCTTAACTATGGCTACACCTTC; CDR3 protein: CAWAALNYGYTF; clone size: once; V gene: TRBV30; D gene: .; J gene: TRBJ1-2
CDR3 DNA: TGCGCCAGCAGCCCGGGGGACAGGTACGCGGAAGCTTTCTTT; CDR3 protein: CASSPGDRYAEAFF; clone size: .; V gene: TRBV5-1; D gene: TRBD1; J gene: TRBJ1-1
CDR3 DNA: TGTGCCAGCAGCTTAAAATCGCGGGGGGGACTATACAATGAGCAGTTCTTC; CDR3 protein: CASSLKSRGGLYNEQFF; clone size: .; V gene: TRBV7-3; D gene: TRBD2; J gene: TRBJ2-1
CDR3 DNA: TGTGCCAGCAGGATATTACAGGGGGCGGATCAGCCCCAGCATTTT; CDR3 protein: CASRILQGADQPQHF; clone size: .; V gene: TRBV2; D gene: TRBD1; J gene: TRBJ1-5